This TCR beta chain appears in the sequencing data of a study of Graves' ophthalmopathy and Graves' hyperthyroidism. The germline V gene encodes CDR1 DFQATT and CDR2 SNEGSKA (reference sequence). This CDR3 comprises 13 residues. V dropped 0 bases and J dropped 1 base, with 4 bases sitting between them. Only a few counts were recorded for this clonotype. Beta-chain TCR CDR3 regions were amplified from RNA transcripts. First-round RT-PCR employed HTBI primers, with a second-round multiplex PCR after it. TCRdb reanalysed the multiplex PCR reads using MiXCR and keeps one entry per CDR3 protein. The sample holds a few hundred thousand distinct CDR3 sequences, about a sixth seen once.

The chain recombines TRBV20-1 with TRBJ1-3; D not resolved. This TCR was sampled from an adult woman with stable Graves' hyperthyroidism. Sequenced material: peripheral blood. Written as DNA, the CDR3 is TGCAGTGCTAGAGAAGCTTCTGGAAACACCATATATTTT. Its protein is CSAREASGNTIYF.